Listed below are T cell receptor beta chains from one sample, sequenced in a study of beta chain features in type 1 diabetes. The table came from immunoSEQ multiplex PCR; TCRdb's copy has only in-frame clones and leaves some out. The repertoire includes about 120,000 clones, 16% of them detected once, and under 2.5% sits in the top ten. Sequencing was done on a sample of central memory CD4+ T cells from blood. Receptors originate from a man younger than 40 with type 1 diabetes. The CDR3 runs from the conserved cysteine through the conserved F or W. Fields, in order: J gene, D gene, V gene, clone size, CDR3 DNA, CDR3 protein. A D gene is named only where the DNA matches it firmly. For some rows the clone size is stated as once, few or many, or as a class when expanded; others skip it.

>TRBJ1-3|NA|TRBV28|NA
TGTGCCAGCAGTTCGGGCGGCTCTGGAAACACCATATATTTT
CASSSGGSGNTIYF
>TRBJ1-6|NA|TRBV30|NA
TGTGCCTGGAGTGTAATACAGAATTCACCCCTCCACTTT
CAWSVIQNSPLHF
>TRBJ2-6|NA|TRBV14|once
TGTGCCAGCAGTCTTCTATCTGGGGCCAACGTCCTGACTTTC
CASSLLSGANVLTF
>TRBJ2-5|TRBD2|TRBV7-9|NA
TGTGCCAGCAGCAACCAATTAGCGGGGGACAAAGAGACCCAGTACTTC
CASSNQLAGDKETQYF
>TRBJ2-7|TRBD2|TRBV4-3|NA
TGCGCCAGCATATCGGGGGGGCCGGGGACCTACGAGCAGTACTTC
CASISGGPGTYEQYF
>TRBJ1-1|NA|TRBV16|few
TGTGCCAGCAGCCAATCGTCACAGGCGAACACTGAAGCTTTCTTT
CASSQSSQANTEAFF
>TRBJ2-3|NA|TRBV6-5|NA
TGTGCCAGCAGTTATAAGGACGCTAGCACAGATACGCAGTATTTT
CASSYKDASTDTQYF
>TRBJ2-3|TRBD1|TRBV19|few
TGTGCCAGTAGTATCATCCCGACAGGGCGTGATAATACGCAGTATTTT
CASSIIPTGRDNTQYF
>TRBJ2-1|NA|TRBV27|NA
TGTGCCAGCAGTTCGGGACCGCCCGACAATGAGCAGTTCTTC
CASSSGPPDNEQFF
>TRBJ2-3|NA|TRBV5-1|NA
TGCGCCAGCAGCTTGGAGGCACCCAGCACAGATACGCAGTATTTT
CASSLEAPSTDTQYF
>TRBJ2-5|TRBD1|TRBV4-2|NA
TGTGCCAGCAGCCAAGTCCCAGAGGGGACAGGGGAAGAGACCCAGTACTTC
CASSQVPEGTGEETQYF
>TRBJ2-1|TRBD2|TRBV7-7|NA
TGTGCTAGCAGCCCCCGGGCTAGCGGGGGTAGGAATGAGCAGTTCTTC
CASSPRASGGRNEQFF
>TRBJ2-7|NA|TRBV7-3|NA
TGTGCCAGCAGCTTAGGGGGCAGTCCCATCTACGAGCAGTACTTC
CASSLGGSPIYEQYF
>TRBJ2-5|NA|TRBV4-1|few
TGCGCCAGCAGCCAAGATCGGGAGACCCAGTACTTC
CASSQDRETQYF
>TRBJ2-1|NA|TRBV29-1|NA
TGCAGCGTTGAGGTAGGAGGGGGCGAGCAGTTCTTC
CSVEVGGGEQFF
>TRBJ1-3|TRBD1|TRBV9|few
TGTGCCAGCAGCGCGAGGGGGACAGCTTCTGGAAACACCATATATTTT
CASSARGTASGNTIYF